The clone carrying this TCR beta chain showed up just a few times. Its cognate antigen is unknown. Expressed TCRB transcripts were sequenced after all isolated RNA was converted to cDNA. Generated by immunoSEQ multiplex PCR, the TCRdb table keeps only in-frame clones and is missing some. The sample includes roughly 730,000 clones, around 15% of them seen just once. Stem cell-like memory, regulatory, central memory and naive CD4+ cells were sorted via CD45RO/CCR7/CD25/CD127/CD95/CD27. The data belong to a study of beta chain features in type 1 diabetes. Findings of the study overall: Short templates might get an advantage during PCR, and this would be equal in patients and controls. TCRB CDR3 length was moderately but significantly reduced in all four CD4+ subsets of Type 1 diabetes patients.

With V trimmed by 0 bases and J by 2 bases, 7 bases remained unmatched. From germline, CDR1 is SGHDT and CDR2 YYEEEE. The CDR3 is 17 amino acids. The receptor was isolated from a man aged 18 to 29 with type 1 diabetes. The rearrangement links TRBV5-6 to TRBJ2-3; 9 bases are shared with TRBD2. The specimen sequenced was naive CD4+ T cells from blood. CDR3 sequence reads: CASSLALAGDTTDTQYF. The CDR3 DNA reads as TGTGCCAGCAGCTTGGCGTTAGCGGGGGATACCACAGATACGCAGTATTTT.